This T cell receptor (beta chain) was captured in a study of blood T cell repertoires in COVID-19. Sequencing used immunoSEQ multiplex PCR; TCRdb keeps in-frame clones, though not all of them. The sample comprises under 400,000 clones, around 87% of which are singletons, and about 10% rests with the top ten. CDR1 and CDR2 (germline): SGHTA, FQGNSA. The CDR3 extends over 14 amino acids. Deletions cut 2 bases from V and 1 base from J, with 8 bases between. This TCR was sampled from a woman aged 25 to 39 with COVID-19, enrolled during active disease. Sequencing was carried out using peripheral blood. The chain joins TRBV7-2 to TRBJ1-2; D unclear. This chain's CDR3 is CASSLYGINYGYTF. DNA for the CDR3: TGTGCCAGCAGCTTATATGGCATTAACTATGGCTACACCTTC.